Listed below are T cell receptor beta chains from one sample, sequenced in a study of T cell changes during pregnancy in multiple sclerosis. Libraries were prepared by immunoSEQ multiplex PCR; TCRdb keeps only in-frame clonotypes and omits some of them. The sample comprises 55,000 to 80,000 clones, 85% to 90% of which are singletons, and more than 8% rests with the top ten. The sequences come from peripheral blood, collected after pregnancy. These receptors all stem from a female donor in good health, enrolled as a control in a pregnancy study. The conserved cysteine and the conserved F or W are not part of the CDR3 here. The size of a clone is reported for some rows only, either as once, few or many, or as a class for expanded clones.

TRBV10-3	once	TRBJ1-1	AISRLEGNTEAF
TRBV6-6	NA	TRBJ1-3	ASSSTGVSGNTIY
TRBV10-3	NA	TRBJ2-5	AISPGGAQETQY
TRBV30	NA	TRBJ2-3	AWSALRPGTGGGDTQY
TRBV7-9	NA	TRBJ1-4	ASSLPWDSASEKLF
TRBV10-3	NA	TRBJ2-3	AISGRSQTGDTQY
TRBV9	once	TRBJ2-7	ASSGGAYEQY
TRBV9	NA	TRBJ1-3	ASSVAIGNTIY
TRBV4-3	NA	TRBJ1-2	ASSQEWAVANYGYT
TRBV18	NA	TRBJ2-6	ASSRPTGRVGANVLT
TRBV5-1	NA	TRBJ2-7	ASSLASSGGYEQY
TRBV18	NA	TRBJ2-5	ASSRTGGETQY
TRBV7-9	NA	TRBJ2-1	ASSSLGGAYNEQF
TRBV5-4	NA	TRBJ1-1	ASSPRGGRDTEAF
TRBV10-3	NA	TRBJ2-1	AISSGLNNEQF
TRBV29-1	NA	TRBJ1-3	SVESRGGNTIY
TRBV4-3	once	TRBJ1-3	ASSPGVTGSYAGNTIY
TRBV19	NA	TRBJ1-5	ASSIDRMAGGSNQPQH
TRBV6-5	NA	TRBJ2-5	ASSMGAIQETQY
TRBV4-3	NA	TRBJ2-5	ASSQRTGETQY
TRBV2	NA	TRBJ2-7	ATHGTPSYEQY
TRBV10-3	NA	TRBJ1-2	AISDLTSTGSNYGYT
TRBV7-8	NA	TRBJ1-1	ASSSKTGGVTEAF
TRBV6-6	NA	TRBJ1-2	ASSYPEDGYT